This T cell receptor (beta chain) was observed in a study of cytomegalovirus exposure and HLA in healthy donors. Germline loops: CDR1 MNHNS, CDR2 SASEGT. CDR3 length: 13 residues. V lost 6 bases to trimming and J lost 0 bases; unmatched junction nucleotides: 1. This clone has just a few counts. With 60 Vbeta and 13 Jbeta primers, the PCR was carried out. TCRdb's table, derived via immunoSEQ multiplex PCR, lists solely in-frame clones and lacks some. The sample carries roughly 66,000 clones, approximately 80% recorded once. Sequencing used PBMCs. The receptor was derived from a man between 18 and 35 years old in good health and CMV-seropositive. This chain connects TRBV6-1 to TRBJ1-2; 7 bases are shared with TRBD1. In DNA, the CDR3 is TGTGCCAGCAGGACAGGGTCTAACTATGGCTACACCTTC. Residues: CASRTGSNYGYTF.